This is a list of T cell receptor beta chains from one sample in a study of blood T cells in healthy people across ages. Each CDR3 protein is one row after TCRdb ran MiXCR on the 5' RACE reads. The sample yields about 780,000 distinct CDR3 sequences, around 50% seen once. The sequencing sample was made of blood. These receptors all come from an elderly man in good health. Both conserved end residues are part of each CDR3. D genes are given only for firm matches. For some rows the clone size is stated as once, few or many, or as a class when expanded; others skip it.

D gene: .; clone size: few; J gene: TRBJ2-6; CDR3 length: 18; V gene: TRBV4-3; CDR3 DNA: TGCGCCAGCAGCCAAGAACGGCAGGAGAGCTCTGGGGCCAACGTCCTGACTTTC; CDR3 protein: CASSQERQESSGANVLTF
D gene: TRBD1; clone size: once; J gene: TRBJ1-1; CDR3 length: 13; V gene: TRBV20-1; CDR3 DNA: TGCAGTGAGGGACAGGGACCGAACACTGAAGCTTTCTTT; CDR3 protein: CSEGQGPNTEAFF
D gene: .; clone size: .; J gene: TRBJ1-5; CDR3 length: 16; V gene: TRBV7-8; CDR3 DNA: TGTGCCAGCAGCTTAGCGGGCAGGGGTGGCAATCAGCCCCAGCATTTT; CDR3 protein: CASSLAGRGGNQPQHF
D gene: .; clone size: .; J gene: TRBJ1-2; CDR3 length: 15; V gene: TRBV4-3; CDR3 DNA: TGCGCCAGCAGCCAAGATAGGGATGGGGTTCATGGCTACACCTTC; CDR3 protein: CASSQDRDGVHGYTF
D gene: TRBD2; clone size: .; J gene: TRBJ2-7; CDR3 length: 16; V gene: TRBV7-2; CDR3 DNA: TGTGCCAGCAGCTCTCGGGGACTAGCGGGCTCCATCGAGCAGTACTTC; CDR3 protein: CASSSRGLAGSIEQYF
D gene: TRBD2; clone size: few; J gene: TRBJ2-3; CDR3 length: 16; V gene: TRBV29-1; CDR3 DNA: TGCAGCGTTGGAGCGGGACTAGCGGGATGGACAGATACGCAGTATTTT; CDR3 protein: CSVGAGLAGWTDTQYF
D gene: .; clone size: .; J gene: TRBJ1-5; CDR3 length: 17; V gene: TRBV10-2; CDR3 DNA: TGCGCCACCGATCCTTCCCGGGACGGCTATAGCAATCAGCCCCAGCATTTT; CDR3 protein: CATDPSRDGYSNQPQHF
D gene: .; clone size: .; J gene: TRBJ2-3; CDR3 length: 12; V gene: TRBV5-1; CDR3 DNA: TGCGCCAGCAACTTGCGCTCAGATACGCTGTATTTT; CDR3 protein: CASNLRSDTLYF
D gene: .; clone size: few; J gene: TRBJ2-7; CDR3 length: 13; V gene: TRBV10-3; CDR3 DNA: TGTGCCATCAGTGTGGGCAGGGACTACGAGCAGTACTTC; CDR3 protein: CAISVGRDYEQYF
D gene: .; clone size: .; J gene: TRBJ1-2; CDR3 length: 15; V gene: TRBV9; CDR3 DNA: TGTGCCAGCAGCGTAGGCATGGTCGACCTCCGCGGCTACACCTTC; CDR3 protein: CASSVGMVDLRGYTF
D gene: TRBD2; clone size: .; J gene: TRBJ2-1; CDR3 length: 15; V gene: TRBV7-3; CDR3 DNA: TGTGCCAGCAGCTTAAGGGCTAACGGGAGGAATGAGCAGTTCTTC; CDR3 protein: CASSLRANGRNEQFF
D gene: TRBD1; clone size: .; J gene: TRBJ1-4; CDR3 length: 13; V gene: TRBV20-1; CDR3 DNA: TGCAGTGCTAGAGGACAGGGGTGGGAAAAACTGTTTTTT; CDR3 protein: CSARGQGWEKLFF
D gene: TRBD1; clone size: few; J gene: TRBJ2-5; CDR3 length: 14; V gene: TRBV5-1; CDR3 DNA: TGCGCCAGCCATCGGACAGGGGATCAAGAGACCCAGTACTTC; CDR3 protein: CASHRTGDQETQYF
D gene: .; clone size: .; J gene: TRBJ2-1; CDR3 length: 12; V gene: TRBV20-1; CDR3 DNA: TGCAGTCGGATAGGACTTTACAATGAGCAGTTCTTC; CDR3 protein: CSRIGLYNEQFF
D gene: .; clone size: few; J gene: TRBJ2-3; CDR3 length: 16; V gene: TRBV6-1; CDR3 DNA: TGTGCCAGCAGTGAAAGGGCCTTCCAGGACACAGATACGCAGTATTTT; CDR3 protein: CASSERAFQDTDTQYF
D gene: TRBD1; clone size: .; J gene: TRBJ1-5; CDR3 length: 15; V gene: TRBV20-1; CDR3 DNA: TGCAGTGCTAGAGTGGCGGGACAGGATAATCAGCCCCAGCATTTT; CDR3 protein: CSARVAGQDNQPQHF
D gene: .; clone size: .; J gene: TRBJ2-3; CDR3 length: 15; V gene: TRBV7-2; CDR3 DNA: TGTGCCAGCAGCGCTCGGGCGGCTAGCACAGATACGCAGTATTTT; CDR3 protein: CASSARAASTDTQYF
D gene: .; clone size: .; J gene: TRBJ2-3; CDR3 length: 16; V gene: TRBV2; CDR3 DNA: TGTGCCAGCAGTGAATTGTTGAACCGGGACACAGATACGCAGTATTTT; CDR3 protein: CASSELLNRDTDTQYF
D gene: TRBD1; clone size: .; J gene: TRBJ2-3; CDR3 length: 15; V gene: TRBV12-3/TRBV12-4; CDR3 DNA: TGTGCCAGCAGGGGCCGACAGGGGGCAACAGATACGCAGTATTTT; CDR3 protein: CASRGRQGATDTQYF
D gene: TRBD1; clone size: .; J gene: TRBJ1-6; CDR3 length: 16; V gene: TRBV7-2; CDR3 DNA: TGTGCCAGCAGCCCCCCGGGACAGGCCTCGACTTCACCCTTCCACTTT; CDR3 protein: CASSPPGQASTSPFHF
D gene: .; clone size: many; J gene: TRBJ2-1; CDR3 length: 11; V gene: TRBV29-1; CDR3 DNA: TGCAGCGTTGAATTCAACTTTGAGCAGTTCTTC; CDR3 protein: CSVEFNFEQFF
D gene: .; clone size: .; J gene: TRBJ1-1; CDR3 length: 14; V gene: TRBV13; CDR3 DNA: TGTGCCAGCAGGTCGGAGGGCCGAAACACTGAAGCTTTCTTT; CDR3 protein: CASRSEGRNTEAFF
D gene: TRBD2; clone size: .; J gene: TRBJ2-7; CDR3 length: 15; V gene: TRBV4-3; CDR3 DNA: TGCGCCAGCAGCCCCGGACTAGCGGTAGACAATGAGCAGTACTTC; CDR3 protein: CASSPGLAVDNEQYF
D gene: .; clone size: .; J gene: TRBJ2-1; CDR3 length: 16; V gene: TRBV20-1; CDR3 DNA: TGCAGTGCTATCGCTGGGGTAGCGGCAGCATACAATGAGCAGTTCTTC; CDR3 protein: CSAIAGVAAAYNEQFF
D gene: .; clone size: .; J gene: TRBJ2-5; CDR3 length: 16; V gene: TRBV4-2; CDR3 DNA: TGTACCAGCAGCCAAGAGTTTCCGGGAGCAGCCGAGACCCAGTACTTC; CDR3 protein: CTSSQEFPGAAETQYF
D gene: .; clone size: .; J gene: TRBJ1-4; CDR3 length: 14; V gene: TRBV29-1; CDR3 DNA: TGCAGCGTTGAAGAAGAGGGTTGGGATGAAAAACTGTTTTTT; CDR3 protein: CSVEEEGWDEKLFF
D gene: .; clone size: .; J gene: TRBJ2-5; CDR3 length: 16; V gene: TRBV6-2/TRBV6-3; CDR3 DNA: TGTGCCAGCATCGATACCAACAGGGTCGGAAGGGAGACCCAGTACTTC; CDR3 protein: CASIDTNRVGRETQYF
D gene: .; clone size: few; J gene: TRBJ1-1; CDR3 length: 19; V gene: TRBV3-1; CDR3 DNA: TGTGCCAGCAGCCAAGAAGCCGCAGAACTAAGGGACATGAACACTGAAGCTTTCTTT; CDR3 protein: CASSQEAAELRDMNTEAFF
D gene: TRBD2; clone size: many; J gene: TRBJ2-7; CDR3 length: 15; V gene: TRBV27; CDR3 DNA: TGTGCCAGCGCCGCTAGCGGGAGAGAAGTCGGCGAGCAGTACTTC; CDR3 protein: CASAASGREVGEQYF
D gene: TRBD1; clone size: .; J gene: TRBJ2-7; CDR3 length: 12; V gene: TRBV20-1; CDR3 DNA: TGCAGTGCTAGTCAGGGGGACTACGAGCAGTACTTC; CDR3 protein: CSASQGDYEQYF
D gene: .; clone size: .; J gene: TRBJ1-3; CDR3 length: 15; V gene: TRBV12-3/TRBV12-4; CDR3 DNA: TGTGCCAGCAGTTTAGACAGGGTGTGGGGAAACACCATATATTTT; CDR3 protein: CASSLDRVWGNTIYF
D gene: .; clone size: few; J gene: TRBJ2-7; CDR3 length: 13; V gene: TRBV29-1; CDR3 DNA: TGCAGCGTTGAGAAAGCTAGCTCCTACGAGCAGTACTTC; CDR3 protein: CSVEKASSYEQYF
D gene: TRBD2; clone size: once; J gene: TRBJ2-1; CDR3 length: 15; V gene: TRBV20-1; CDR3 DNA: TGCAGTGCTAGTCTCCCCAGCGGGAGGGCCAGTGAGCAGTTCTTC; CDR3 protein: CSASLPSGRASEQFF
D gene: .; clone size: .; J gene: TRBJ2-7; CDR3 length: 14; V gene: TRBV20-1; CDR3 DNA: TGCAGTGCTAGAGAAGGAGGGGGCAAGTACGAGCAGTACTTC; CDR3 protein: CSAREGGGKYEQYF
D gene: TRBD2; clone size: .; J gene: TRBJ2-5; CDR3 length: 15; V gene: TRBV10-3; CDR3 DNA: TGTGCCATCAGTGAGGCTAGCGGGGCCCAAGAGACCCAGTACTTC; CDR3 protein: CAISEASGAQETQYF
D gene: TRBD2; clone size: few; J gene: TRBJ2-1; CDR3 length: 16; V gene: TRBV27; CDR3 DNA: TGTGCCAGCATGACTAGCGGGGGTGCCTTTATAGGGGAGCAGTTCTTC; CDR3 protein: CASMTSGGAFIGEQFF
D gene: TRBD2; clone size: once; J gene: TRBJ2-5; CDR3 length: 17; V gene: TRBV5-1; CDR3 DNA: TGCGCCAGCAGCTCCGCGGCTAGCGGGGTGTACCAAGAGACCCAGTACTTC; CDR3 protein: CASSSAASGVYQETQYF
D gene: .; clone size: .; J gene: TRBJ2-3; CDR3 length: 14; V gene: TRBV12-3/TRBV12-4; CDR3 DNA: TGTGCCAGCAACATGGGGGCTGCCACAGATACGCAGTATTTT; CDR3 protein: CASNMGAATDTQYF
D gene: .; clone size: .; J gene: TRBJ1-4; CDR3 length: 14; V gene: TRBV5-1; CDR3 DNA: TGCGCCAGCAGCAGGGACGGCACCAATGAAAAACTGTTTTTT; CDR3 protein: CASSRDGTNEKLFF
D gene: .; clone size: few; J gene: TRBJ2-1; CDR3 length: 14; V gene: TRBV5-1; CDR3 DNA: TGCGCCAGCAGCTTGGCCAGGGGAGCTGGTGAGCAGTTCTTC; CDR3 protein: CASSLARGAGEQFF
D gene: .; clone size: .; J gene: TRBJ1-6; CDR3 length: 12; V gene: TRBV27; CDR3 DNA: TGTGCCAGCAGAGAAGGGAATTCACCCCTCCACTTT; CDR3 protein: CASREGNSPLHF
D gene: TRBD2; clone size: .; J gene: TRBJ2-7; CDR3 length: 18; V gene: TRBV10-3; CDR3 DNA: TGTGCCATCAGTGAGTCAAGGACTAGCGGAGGGAGCTCCTACGAGCAGTACTTC; CDR3 protein: CAISESRTSGGSSYEQYF
D gene: TRBD2; clone size: .; J gene: TRBJ2-4; CDR3 length: 16; V gene: TRBV6-6; CDR3 DNA: TGTGCCAGCAGCTGGGCGGGGGGAACGGGCAAAAACATTCAGTACTTC; CDR3 protein: CASSWAGGTGKNIQYF